This TCR beta chain originates from a study of T cell repertoires in cytomegalovirus infection. From germline, CDR1 is SGHAT and CDR2 FQNNGV. Trimming took off 4 bases at V and 0 bases at J, with 8 bases between the two ends. CDR3 length equals 14 residues. This clonotype showed up many times. A single record per CDR3 protein comes from TCRdb applying MiXCR to the reads. The data show 450,000 to 550,000 distinct CDR3 sequences, with 16% seen just once and approximately 24% held by the top ten. Sequencing used CD8+ T cells from PBMCs. This rearrangement joins TRBV11-2 to TRBJ2-3; no firm D call. The TCR sequence derives from a human donor in good health (CMV status not recorded). Some clones in this sample may be carry-over from other donors' samples. The CDR3 reads CASSSPRSTDTQYF. The CDR3, as DNA: TGTGCCAGCAGCTCCCCCAGGAGCACAGATACGCAGTATTTT.